These T cell receptor beta chains were read from a single sample in a study of follicular helper T cells after annual influenza vaccination. Libraries were prepared by immunoSEQ multiplex PCR; TCRdb keeps only in-frame clonotypes and omits some of them. The sample includes about 9,900 clones, roughly four fifths seen only once; the top ten take roughly 0.54%. Source: CXCR5- memory CD4+ T cells sorted from blood, taken 7 days after influenza vaccination. Every receptor here comes from an adult who received the influenza vaccine. Both conserved end residues are part of each CDR3. A D gene is named only where the DNA matches it firmly. Expanded clones are given a class, and other clones once, few, many or no size at all.

D gene | clone size | J gene | V gene | CDR3 length | CDR3 protein | CDR3 DNA
NA | NA | TRBJ1-1 | TRBV28 | 11 | CASSSSRRAFF | TGTGCCAGCAGTTCGTCGCGAAGGGCTTTCTTT
NA | NA | TRBJ2-2 | TRBV18 | 15 | CASSPPSRNTGELFF | TGTGCCAGCTCACCCCCCAGTCGGAACACCGGGGAGCTGTTTTTT
TRBD2 | once | TRBJ2-5 | TRBV30 | 13 | CAWGLAGLETQYF | TGTGCCTGGGGACTAGCGGGGCTGGAGACCCAGTACTTC
TRBD1 | NA | TRBJ1-5 | TRBV28 | 15 | CASSLSGQGEQPQHF | TGTGCCAGCAGTTTATCCGGACAGGGAGAACAGCCCCAGCATTTT
TRBD1 | once | TRBJ2-5 | TRBV30 | 14 | CAWTHRGRFETQYF | TGTGCCTGGACCCACAGGGGGCGCTTCGAGACCCAGTACTTC
NA | NA | TRBJ2-2 | TRBV6-5 | 15 | CASSYADLNTGELFF | TGTGCCAGCAGTTACGCCGACTTGAACACCGGGGAGCTGTTTTTT
NA | few | TRBJ2-3 | TRBV5-6 | 13 | CASSLGGTDTQYF | TGTGCCAGCAGCTTAGGGGGCACAGATACGCAGTATTTT
NA | NA | TRBJ2-3 | TRBV11-3 | 15 | CASSFSGSRADTQYF | TGTGCCAGCAGCTTCAGTGGGTCTCGGGCAGATACGCAGTATTTT
TRBD1 | once | TRBJ2-3 | TRBV6-4 | 15 | CASSAGTGGSDTQYF | TGTGCCAGCAGCGCCGGGACAGGGGGTTCAGATACGCAGTATTTT
TRBD2 | NA | TRBJ2-7 | TRBV29-1 | 13 | CSAQGGRAYEQYF | TGCAGCGCCCAGGGCGGGAGGGCTTACGAGCAGTACTTC
NA | NA | TRBJ2-7 | TRBV27 | 13 | CASSYKVAYEQYF | TGTGCCAGCAGTTATAAGGTCGCCTACGAGCAGTACTTC
NA | NA | TRBJ1-4 | TRBV4-3 | 14 | CASSPTVGNEKLFF | TGCGCCAGCAGCCCGACCGTTGGTAATGAAAAACTGTTTTTT
NA | NA | TRBJ2-3 | TRBV5-1 | 13 | CASSLGFTDTQYF | TGCGCCAGCAGCTTGGGTTTCACAGATACGCAGTATTTT
NA | NA | TRBJ2-2 | TRBV6-1 | 12 | CASSYTTGELFF | TGTGCCAGCAGTTATACGACCGGGGAGCTGTTTTTT
TRBD2 | NA | TRBJ2-3 | TRBV5-1 | 14 | CASSSTGGTDTQYF | TGCGCCAGCAGCTCCACGGGGGGGACAGATACGCAGTATTTT
NA | NA | TRBJ2-4 | TRBV6-4 | 13 | CASARWQINIQYF | TGTGCCAGCGCAAGATGGCAGATAAACATTCAGTACTTC
NA | NA | TRBJ2-2 | TRBV11-3 | 14 | CASSSGPRTGELFF | TGTGCCAGCAGCTCAGGACCTCGAACCGGGGAGCTGTTTTTT
NA | NA | TRBJ2-7 | TRBV11-2 | 16 | CASSLGGADGLYEQYF | TGTGCCAGCAGCTTAGGGGGGGCCGACGGGCTCTACGAGCAGTACTTC
NA | NA | TRBJ2-3 | TRBV11-3 | 16 | CASSHGRGGSTDTQYF | TGTGCCAGCAGCCACGGACGGGGCGGAAGCACAGATACGCAGTATTTT
NA | NA | TRBJ2-3 | TRBV11-2 | 13 | CASSLVRGDTQYF | TGTGCCAGCAGCTTAGTACGGGGAGATACGCAGTATTTT
NA | NA | TRBJ2-7 | TRBV6-5 | 15 | CASSYAVDFNYEQYF | TGTGCCAGCAGTTACGCGGTGGACTTCAACTACGAGCAGTACTTC
NA | NA | TRBJ2-1 | TRBV10-2 | 16 | CASSEQVQVTYNEQFF | TGCGCCAGCAGTGAACAGGTACAGGTTACCTACAATGAGCAGTTCTTC
TRBD1 | NA | TRBJ1-2 | TRBV28 | 12 | CASSTGGGGYTF | TGTGCCAGCAGCACAGGGGGCGGTGGCTACACCTTC
TRBD2 | NA | TRBJ2-7 | TRBV5-1 | 15 | CASSFDSSGAGEQYF | TGCGCCAGCAGCTTCGATTCTAGCGGGGCAGGCGAGCAGTACTTC
TRBD1 | once | TRBJ1-1 | TRBV28 | 13 | CASSSGGNTEAFF | TGTGCCAGCAGTTCAGGGGGGAACACTGAAGCTTTCTTT
NA | NA | TRBJ1-3 | TRBV29-1 | 13 | CSVSYISGNTIYF | TGCAGCGTTTCTTATATCTCTGGAAACACCATATATTTT
NA | NA | TRBJ1-3 | TRBV7-9 | 15 | CASSLALSSGNTIYF | TGTGCCAGCAGCTTAGCGTTGAGCTCTGGAAACACCATATATTTT
NA | NA | TRBJ2-1 | TRBV11-3 | 15 | CASSLRGGSYNEQFF | TGTGCCAGCAGCTTACGAGGGGGATCCTACAATGAGCAGTTCTTC
NA | NA | TRBJ1-3 | TRBV7-2 | 16 | CASSLAQGGSGNTIYF | TGTGCCAGCAGCTTAGCCCAGGGAGGTAGTGGAAACACCATATATTTT
NA | NA | TRBJ2-1 | TRBV7-9 | 14 | CASQPGGSYNEQFF | TGTGCCAGCCAGCCGGGCGGTTCCTACAATGAGCAGTTCTTC
TRBD1 | NA | TRBJ1-5 | TRBV19 | 15 | CASGQGAHSNQPQHF | TGTGCCAGTGGGCAGGGGGCGCATAGCAATCAGCCCCAGCATTTT
TRBD1 | NA | TRBJ2-7 | TRBV5-6 | 13 | CASSYDRGNEQYF | TGTGCCAGCAGCTACGACAGGGGCAACGAGCAGTACTTC
NA | NA | TRBJ1-2 | TRBV28 | 15 | CASSLSGAMGYGYTF | TGTGCCAGCAGTTTATCGGGGGCAATGGGCTATGGCTACACCTTC
NA | NA | TRBJ1-6 | TRBV6-4 | 18 | CASSGDLLRTSYNSPLHF | TGTGCCAGCAGTGGGGACCTTCTGAGAACTTCCTATAATTCACCCCTCCACTTT
NA | few | TRBJ2-5 | TRBV5-1 | 16 | CASSPPGGRNQETQYF | TGCGCCAGCAGCCCCCCGGGGGGCAGAAACCAAGAGACCCAGTACTTC
NA | NA | TRBJ2-3 | TRBV7-2 | 12 | CASRQDRDTQYF | TGTGCCAGCAGACAAGACAGGGATACGCAGTATTTT
NA | NA | TRBJ2-6 | TRBV5-6 | 17 | CASCVTNSQSRANVLTF | TGTGCCAGCTGTGTCACCAATAGTCAAAGTCGGGCCAACGTCCTGACTTTC